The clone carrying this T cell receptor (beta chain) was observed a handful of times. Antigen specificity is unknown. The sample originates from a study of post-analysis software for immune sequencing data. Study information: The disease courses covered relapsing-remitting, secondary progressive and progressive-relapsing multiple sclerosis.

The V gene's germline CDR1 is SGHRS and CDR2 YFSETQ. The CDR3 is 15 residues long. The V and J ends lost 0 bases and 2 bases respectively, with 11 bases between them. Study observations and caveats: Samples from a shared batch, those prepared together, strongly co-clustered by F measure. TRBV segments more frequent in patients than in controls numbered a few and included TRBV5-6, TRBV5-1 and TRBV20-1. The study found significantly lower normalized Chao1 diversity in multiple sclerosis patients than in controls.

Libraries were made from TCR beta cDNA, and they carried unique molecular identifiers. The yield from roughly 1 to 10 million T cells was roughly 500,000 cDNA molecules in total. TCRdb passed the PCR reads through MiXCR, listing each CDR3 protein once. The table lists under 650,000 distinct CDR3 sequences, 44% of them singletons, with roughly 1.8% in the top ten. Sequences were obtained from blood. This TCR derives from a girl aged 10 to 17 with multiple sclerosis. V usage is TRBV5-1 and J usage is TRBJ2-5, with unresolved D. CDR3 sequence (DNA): TGCGCCAGCAGCTTGGTAGGGATGTCTCAAGAGACCCAGTACTTC. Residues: CASSLVGMSQETQYF.